The next 23 T cell receptor beta chains were all read from a single sample in a study of monozygotic twins with cystic fibrosis. Data came from immunoSEQ multiplex PCR; TCRdb stores just in-frame clones and leaves some out. The data show approximately 20,000 clones, about 97% seen once. Specimen: blood. These TCRs come from a girl under 18 with cystic fibrosis.

V and J are TRBV20-1 and TRBJ1-2; unclear D gene. This CDR3 region has 9 residues. Between the trimmed V and J ends, which lost 3 bases and 7 bases, there was a span of 3 bases. Looked up from germline, CDR1 is DFQATT and CDR2 is SNEGSKA (reference sequence). The CDR3 sequence is CSARAGYTF. The CDR3 DNA sequence: TGCAGTGCTAGGGCTGGCTACACCTTC.

This chain links TRBV11-2 with TRBJ2-2, with 7 bases identical to TRBD1. CDR1 SGHAT and CDR2 FQNNGV come from the germline V gene. The CDR3 runs to 16 residues. V was pared by 5 bases and J by 7 bases, with 13 bases of the junction left unmatched. The CDR3 DNA reads as TGTGCCAGCAGCCCCCCAAGAGCAGGGGGTGGCGGGGAGCTGTTTTTT. Translated, it gives CASSPPRAGGGGELFF.

This rearrangement joins TRBV9 to TRBJ2-5, with 14 bases that match TRBD2. CDR1 and CDR2 from the germline V gene are SGDLS and YYNGEE. This CDR3 has 17 residues. J gave up 4 bases and V 4 bases, and 9 bases lay outside the gene matches. The CDR3 reads CASSPSEGTSGRETQYF. The CDR3 region has the DNA TGTGCCAGCAGCCCAAGCGAGGGGACTAGCGGGAGAGAGACCCAGTACTTC.

V and J are TRBV6-6 and TRBJ1-1; no firm D call. Germline-derived CDR1 and CDR2 are MNHNY and SVGAGI (reference sequence). V was cut by 7 bases and J by 1 base, with 10 bases left in between. The CDR3 spans 13 residues. The CDR3 here is CASIRGTNTEAFF. As DNA, the CDR3 is TGTGCCAGCATCCGGGGAACGAACACTGAAGCTTTCTTT.

This chain uses TRBV7-9 with TRBJ2-1; 10 bases fit TRBD2. This CDR3 has 16 residues. Germline values: CDR1 SEHNR, CDR2 FQNEAQ (reference sequence). V lost 1 base, J lost 2 bases, and 2 bases stayed unmatched. The CDR3 here is CASSLEREGAYNEQFF. CDR3 bases: TGTGCCAGCAGCTTAGAGCGGGAGGGGGCCTACAATGAGCAGTTCTTC.

The chain joins TRBV19 to TRBJ2-1; 11 positions agree with TRBD2. V lost 8 bases, J lost 7 bases, and 10 bases stayed unmatched. This CDR3 has 15 amino acids. Germline CDR1 is LNHDA and CDR2 is SQIVND (reference sequence). The CDR3 loop is CASSLSGRGRNEQFF. The CDR3 nucleotides read TGTGCCAGTTCCCTTAGCGGGAGGGGACGGAATGAGCAGTTCTTC. Combining the CDR3 with reference TRBV19 and TRBJ2-1 gives the whole variable domain DGGITQSPKYLFRKEGQNVTLSCEQNLNHDAMYWYRQDPGQGLRLIYYSQIVNDFQKGDIAEGYSVSREKKESFPLTVTSAQKNPTAFYLCASSLSGRGRNEQFFGPGTRLTVL.

This chain joins TRBV6-5 and TRBJ1-2; tentatively, D is TRBD1 (5 bases). Trimming pared 4 bases from V and 4 bases from J, leaving 13 bases between. The germline V gene has CDR1 MNHEY and CDR2 SVGAGI. The CDR3 has 14 residues. CDR3 residues: CASSLWGLGYGYTF. CDR3 sequence (DNA): TGTGCCAGCAGTTTGTGGGGGTTGGGCTATGGCTACACCTTC.

The rearrangement joins TRBV30 to TRBJ1-3; no reliable D call. This CDR3 is built from 12 residues. CDR1 is GTSNPN and CDR2 is SVGIG in the germline V gene (reference sequence). V was shortened by 5 bases and J by 3 bases, with 8 bases between the two germline ends. The CDR3 nucleotides are TGTGCCTGGTCCGCTTATGGAAACACCATATATTTT. Translating gives CAWSAYGNTIYF.

The CDR3 DNA follows: TGTGCCAGCAGCGTATCGCTGAACACTGAAGCTTTCTTT. This sequence encodes CASSVSLNTEAFF. The chain joins TRBV9 to TRBJ1-1; no clear D. Per germline, CDR1 SGDLS and CDR2 YYNGEE. The CDR3 is 13 residues long. V shed 1 base and J shed 0 bases, with 4 bases lying between them.

V is TRBV6-1 and J is TRBJ2-7, with D unclear. Germline V gene sequence: CDR1 MNHNS, CDR2 SASEGT. The CDR3 is made up of 14 amino acids. V lost 6 bases, J lost 7 bases, and 19 bases lay in between. The CDR3 protein is CASRAGTGFGEQYF. In DNA form, the CDR3 reads TGTGCCAGCAGGGCAGGCACCGGCTTTGGGGAGCAGTACTTC.

CDR3 DNA sequence: TGTGCCAGCTCACCAGCAGGGTTGAACACTGAAGCTTTCTTT. This sequence encodes CASSPAGLNTEAFF. This chain joins TRBV18 and TRBJ1-1; perhaps TRBD1 as D (5 bases). The CDR3 runs to 14 residues. V gave up 2 bases and J gave up 0 bases, with 7 bases separating them. CDR1 is KGHSH and CDR2 is LQKENI in the germline V gene.

The chain joins TRBV5-1 to TRBJ2-1, with 10 bases lining up with TRBD1. This CDR3 region has 15 residues. Unmatched junction bases numbered 8, after V lost 2 bases and J lost 9 bases. From germline, CDR1 is SGHRS and CDR2 YFSETQ. CDR3 sequence reads: CASSFLDRGLGEQFF. The CDR3 region has the DNA TGCGCCAGCAGCTTCTTAGACAGGGGGCTTGGTGAGCAGTTCTTC. Combining the CDR3 with reference TRBV5-1 and TRBJ2-1 gives the whole variable domain KAGVTQTPRYLIKTRGQQVTLSCSPISGHRSVSWYQQTPGQGLQFLFEYFSETQRNKGNFPGRFSGRQFSNSRSEMNVSTLELGDSALYLCASSFLDRGLGEQFFGPGTRLTVL.

The J gene is TRBJ2-5, the V gene TRBV29-1; D is perhaps TRBD2 (5 bases). CDR1 and CDR2 from the germline V gene are SQVTM and ANQGSEA. Trimming removed 2 bases at V and 4 bases at J, with 14 bases between. CDR3 length: 14 residues. The CDR3 loop is CSVEKLRGGETQYF. The DNA of the CDR3 is TGCAGCGTTGAAAAACTTAGAGGAGGAGAGACCCAGTACTTC.

This clone occurred once. This chain joins TRBV19 and TRBJ2-1; TRBD1 matches 8 bases. This CDR3 has 15 amino acids. V shed 4 bases and J 4 bases; nucleotides not matched to a gene: 6. Germline V lookup: CDR1 LNHDA, CDR2 SQIVND (reference sequence). This CDR3 reads CASSRPGQVYNEQFF. In DNA form, the CDR3 reads TGTGCCAGTAGTAGGCCGGGACAGGTTTACAATGAGCAGTTCTTC. Combining the CDR3 with reference TRBV19 and TRBJ2-1 gives the whole variable domain DGGITQSPKYLFRKEGQNVTLSCEQNLNHDAMYWYRQDPGQGLRLIYYSQIVNDFQKGDIAEGYSVSREKKESFPLTVTSAQKNPTAFYLCASSRPGQVYNEQFFGPGTRLTVL.

This chain connects TRBV9 to TRBJ2-7, with TRBD1 identical over 10 bases. This CDR3 has 13 residues. V lost 7 bases and J lost 6; bases outside the gene matches: 7. Germline V gene lookup returns CDR1 SGDLS and CDR2 YYNGEE. Here the CDR3 DNA reads TGTGCCAGCGGGACAGGGGTTTACTCCGAGCAGTACTTC. Its protein product is CASGTGVYSEQYF. The full variable domain, completed using reference TRBV9 and TRBJ2-7, is DSGVTQTPKHLITATGQRVTLRCSPRSGDLSVYWYQQSLDQGLQFLIQYYNGEERAKGNILERFSAQQFPDLHSELNLSSLELGDSALYFCASGTGVYSEQYFGPGTRLTVT.

This clone was seen just once. This rearrangement joins TRBV6-5 to TRBJ2-5; 7 nucleotides line up with TRBD1. Germline lookup yields CDR1 MNHEY and CDR2 SVGAGI. Trimming cost V 8 bases and J 4 bases; bases outside gene matches: 4. This CDR3 spans 12 amino acids. The CDR3 coding sequence is TGTGCCAGCCTCGACAGGGTAGAGACCCAGTACTTC. Translating gives CASLDRVETQYF.

V is TRBV6-5 and J is TRBJ2-7; maybe TRBD1 (5 bases). V lost 2 bases, J lost 2 bases, and 7 bases lay in between. This CDR3 spans 13 amino acids. In germline, CDR1 is MNHEY, CDR2 SVGAGI. DNA for the CDR3: TGTGCCAGCAGTTACGGGGCAACCTACGAGCAGTACTTC. Protein product: CASSYGATYEQYF.

The chain has TRBV27 and TRBJ2-1, with TRBD2 matching 14 bases. J lost 3 bases, V lost 5 bases, and 9 bases had no gene match. Germline assignment: CDR1 MNHEY and CDR2 SMNVEV (reference sequence). This CDR3 region has 18 residues. This CDR3 is CASSPGLAGEKIYNEQFF. CDR3 in DNA: TGTGCCAGCAGTCCGGGACTAGCGGGAGAGAAGATCTACAATGAGCAGTTCTTC.

J is TRBJ2-7 and V is TRBV11-3; 8 bases fit TRBD2. CDR3 size: 15 residues. After removal of 5 bases from V and 4 bases from J, the junction contained 10 bases not matched to a gene. CDR1 is SGHNT and CDR2 is YENEEA in the germline V gene. The CDR3 loop reads CASSPTGGPGYEQYF. The CDR3 DNA reads as TGTGCCAGCAGCCCGACGGGAGGGCCAGGTTACGAGCAGTACTTC.

The V call is TRBV10-2, the J call TRBJ2-7; D might be TRBD1 (5 bases). Germline CDR1 is WSHSY and CDR2 is SAAADI. Deletions cut 0 bases from V and 0 bases from J, with 18 bases between. This CDR3 has 18 residues. The CDR3 sequence: CASSESFPGRESSYEQYV. For the CDR3, the DNA is TGCGCCAGCAGTGAGTCTTTTCCGGGCAGGGAAAGCTCCTACGAGCAGTACGTC.

V is TRBV5-1 and J is TRBJ2-7; 13 bases fit TRBD2. Germline V lookup: CDR1 SGHRS, CDR2 YFSETQ. This CDR3 contains 17 residues. Unmatched junction bases numbered 7, after V lost 0 bases and J lost 4 bases. Written as DNA, the CDR3 is TGCGCCAGCAGCTTGGTTGGACTAGCGGGGGCCCTTTACGAGCAGTACGTC. Amino acid sequence: CASSLVGLAGALYEQYV.

CDR3 sequence (DNA): TGTGCCAGCTCACCCATGGGGGCGGCGAACACTGAAGCTTTCTTT. Translated: CASSPMGAANTEAFF. The J gene is TRBJ1-1, the V gene TRBV18, with D tentatively TRBD1 (6 bases). V shed 3 bases and J shed 1 base, with 12 bases lying between them. CDR3 length: 15 residues. The germline V gene encodes CDR1 KGHSH and CDR2 LQKENI. Supplemented by reference TRBV18 and TRBJ1-1, the full variable domain reads NAGVMQNPRHLVRRRGQEARLRCSPMKGHSHVYWYRQLPEEGLKFMVYLQKENIIDESGMPKERFSAEFPKEGPSILRIQQVVRGDSAAYFCASSPMGAANTEAFFGQGTRLTVV.

This clone is a singleton in its sample. J is TRBJ2-1 and V is TRBV4-1; 7 bases match TRBD2. V dropped 2 bases and J dropped 0; count of bases not matched to a gene: 13. The CDR3 runs to 19 residues. Germline V gene lookup returns CDR1 MGHRA and CDR2 YSYEKL. The CDR3 DNA is TGCGCCAGCAGCCAAAGGGCGGACTCGCGGGAGATCTCCTACAATGAGCAGTTCTTC. Translation gives CASSQRADSREISYNEQFF.